One sample yielded the 27 T cell receptor beta chains listed below, sequenced in a study of shared clonotypes between healthy human individuals. Assay used: immunoSEQ multiplex PCR; TCRdb lists only in-frame clones, some missing. Among around 1.9 million clones listed, 85% to 95% were seen once. CD45RO-negative, CCR7-selected cells formed the naive CD8 fraction, which excluded terminally differentiated effector memory CD45RA+ cells. Specimen: naive CD8+ T cells from PBMCs. The receptors stem from a man between 18 and 35 years old in good health. Some clones in this sample may be carry-over from other donors' samples.

The CDR3: CASSDPGKMTDTQYF. The CDR3 nucleotides read TGCGCCAGCAGTGACCCGGGTAAAATGACAGATACGCAGTATTTT. J is TRBJ2-3 and V is TRBV10-1; D is undetermined. Trimming left V 3 bases short and J 3 bases short, with 13 bases between. Per the germline V gene, CDR1 is WNHNN and CDR2 is SYGVQD (reference sequence). CDR3 length equals 15 residues.

The J gene is TRBJ1-2, the V gene TRBV19; D possibly corresponds to TRBD1 (6 bases). Germline CDR1 LNHDA, CDR2 SQIVND (reference sequence). The CDR3 runs 16 residues. V was clipped by 7 bases and J by 0 bases, with 18 bases between them. CDR3 sequence reads: CASTSLRQEPNYGYTF. The CDR3, as DNA: TGTGCCAGTACCTCCCTCCGACAGGAACCTAACTATGGCTACACCTTC.

V gene TRBV6-1 combines with J gene TRBJ2-3; a weak D match, TRBD1 (6 bases). The CDR3 is 13 residues long. Germline CDR1 and CDR2: MNHNS and SASEGT. Trimming pared 8 bases from V and 2 bases from J, leaving 11 bases between. Here the CDR3 reads CASVQGSTDTQYF. CDR3 sequence (DNA): TGTGCCAGCGTGCAGGGGTCCACAGATACGCAGTATTTT.

The V and J genes are TRBV9 and TRBJ2-6; maybe TRBD2 (5 bases). Germline lookup yields CDR1 SGDLS and CDR2 YYNGEE. The length of the CDR3 is 21 residues. The germline V and J ends were trimmed by 2 bases and 0 bases, with 24 bases remaining between them. CDR3 in DNA: TGTGCCAGCAGCGTTCCCACGGGGATTCGTCGGGAAAACTCTGGGGCCAACGTCCTGACTTTC. It codes for CASSVPTGIRRENSGANVLTF.

The V gene is TRBV7-3, the J gene TRBJ1-2, with 10 nucleotides matching TRBD1. J gave up 9 bases and V 2 bases, and 3 bases lay outside the gene matches. The CDR3 is 13 residues long. Germline loops: CDR1 SGHTA, CDR2 FQGTGA. The chain's CDR3 is CASSLGTGERYTF. CDR3 in DNA: TGTGCCAGCAGCTTAGGGACAGGGGAGCGCTACACCTTC.

V is TRBV28 and J is TRBJ1-1; 8 bases map to TRBD1. Germline CDR1 reads MDHEN; CDR2 reads SYDVKM. There are 18 residues in the CDR3. Trimming took 6 bases from V and 0 from J; bases not matched to a gene: 15. The chain's CDR3 is CASRAPRQGWGMNTEAFF. In DNA, the CDR3 is TGTGCCAGCAGGGCCCCCCGACAGGGGTGGGGGATGAACACTGAAGCTTTCTTT.

The V call is TRBV5-1, the J call TRBJ2-3, with D possibly matching TRBD2 (6 bases). V was cut by 0 bases and J by 4 bases, with 15 bases left in between. CDR3 length: 16 residues. Germline-derived CDR1 and CDR2 are SGHRS and YFSETQ. The CDR3 bases are TGCGCCAGCAGCTTGGTTCCCGGAGGGCGCCCAGATACGCAGTATTTT. Translated: CASSLVPGGRPDTQYF.

The chain joins TRBV5-1 to TRBJ2-1; 11 positions match TRBD2. The germline gives CDR1 SGHRS, CDR2 YFSETQ. The V and J ends lost 0 bases and 6 bases, in that order; junction bases with no gene match: 17. The CDR3 loop spans 20 amino acids. CDR3 amino acids: CASSLAEAGTSGRGSNEQFF. As DNA, the CDR3 is TGCGCCAGCAGCTTGGCCGAGGCGGGGACTAGCGGCAGAGGAAGCAATGAGCAGTTCTTC.

This clone was seen only a few times. The identical CDR3 is also encoded by other nucleotide sequences in the sample. This sequence joins TRBV28 and TRBJ1-5; D is ambiguous. The CDR3 totals 12 residues. The V and J ends lost 5 bases and 7 bases respectively, with 9 bases between them. CDR1 MDHEN and CDR2 SYDVKM come from the germline V gene. CDR3 DNA: TGTGCCAGCAGTCCAATGGGGCAGCCCCAGCATTTT. Protein product: CASSPMGQPQHF.

The V call is TRBV4-1, the J call TRBJ2-1; TRBD2 matches 12 bases. V was clipped by 3 bases and J by 4 bases; unmatched bases: 1. The CDR3 totals 15 residues. Germline CDR1 is MGHRA and CDR2 is YSYEKL. The DNA of the CDR3 is TGCGCCAGCAGCCAGCTAGCGGGAGGGTACAATGAGCAGTTCTTC. This sequence encodes CASSQLAGGYNEQFF.

The chain links TRBV4-2 to TRBJ2-7; D remains unclear. The CDR3 runs to 16 residues. V was pared by 0 bases and J by 3 bases, with 15 bases between. From germline, CDR1 is LGHNA and CDR2 YNFKEQ. CDR3 region: CASSQDLSELNYEQYF. The CDR3 nucleotides read TGTGCCAGCAGCCAAGATCTATCGGAACTCAACTACGAGCAGTACTTC.

The rearrangement uses TRBV7-2 and TRBJ2-1; no clear D gene. The germline V and J ends were trimmed by 1 base and 0 bases, with 10 bases remaining between them. Germline V gene lookup returns CDR1 SGHTA and CDR2 FQGNSA. The CDR3 has 16 amino acids. The CDR3 reads CASSLGLRGSYNEQFF. CDR3 sequence (DNA): TGTGCCAGCAGCTTAGGTTTGCGCGGCTCCTACAATGAGCAGTTCTTC.

The chain links TRBV7-9 to TRBJ2-2; the match to TRBD1 covers 8 bases. V lost 1 base to trimming and J lost 5 bases; unmatched junction nucleotides: 6. The CDR3 extends over 16 amino acids. Germline CDR1 is SEHNR and CDR2 is FQNEAQ (reference sequence). CDR3 region: CASSLGAGGVTGELFF. The CDR3 DNA is TGTGCCAGCAGCTTAGGGGCAGGGGGCGTGACCGGGGAGCTGTTTTTT.

The V and J genes are TRBV30 and TRBJ1-2, with a tentative D call TRBD1 (6 bases). Looked up from germline, CDR1 is GTSNPN and CDR2 is SVGIG (reference sequence). V gave up 0 bases and J gave up 3 bases, with 11 bases separating them. This CDR3 is built from 14 residues. The CDR3 sequence is CAWSVLTGYYGYTF. Here the CDR3 DNA reads TGTGCCTGGAGTGTACTTACAGGGTACTATGGCTACACCTTC.

V is TRBV5-6 and J is TRBJ2-3; D is unclear. V shed 0 bases and J shed 2 bases, with 13 bases lying between them. The CDR3 consists of 16 residues. Germline CDR1 and CDR2: SGHDT and YYEEEE. The CDR3 region is CASSLAVAIFTDTQYF. The CDR3 DNA is TGTGCCAGCAGCTTGGCCGTGGCCATTTTCACAGATACGCAGTATTTT.

This chain links TRBV4-3 with TRBJ2-1; the match to TRBD2 covers 7 bases. There are 13 residues in the CDR3. Germline CDR1 LGHNA, CDR2 YSLEER. The V and J ends lost 4 bases and 6 bases, in that order; junction bases with no gene match: 3. CDR3 nucleotides: TGCGCCAGCAGCCGCGGGAGATTCAATGAGCAGTTCTTC. Protein sequence: CASSRGRFNEQFF.

This chain uses TRBV7-9 with TRBJ2-7; TRBD2 matches at 14 bases. CDR3 length: 16 amino acids. V trimming: 7 bases; J trimming: 5 bases; junction bases outside the gene matches: 10. Germline assignment: CDR1 SEHNR and CDR2 FQNEAQ (reference sequence). The CDR3 protein is CASTPGLAGVKDEQYF. The CDR3 DNA reads TGTGCCAGCACCCCGGGACTAGCGGGAGTAAAGGACGAGCAGTACTTC.

V gene TRBV5-4 combines with J gene TRBJ2-7; D tentatively fits TRBD1 or TRBD2 (7 bases each). Looked up from germline, CDR1 is SGHNT and CDR2 is YYREEE (reference sequence). Trimming took off 2 bases at V and 7 bases at J, with 16 bases between the two ends. CDR3 length: 14 residues. CDR3 loop: CASSFFAGGGEQYF. The DNA for the CDR3 is TGTGCCAGCAGCTTTTTTGCAGGGGGAGGGGAGCAGTACTTC.

The CDR3: CASSRPFSNQPQHF. DNA of the CDR3: TGTGCCAGCAGCAGACCCTTTAGCAATCAGCCCCAGCATTTT. The chain employs TRBV2 and TRBJ1-5, with D uncertain. The CDR3 length is 14 residues. Trimming cost V 6 bases and J 0 bases, with 9 bases left between them. Germline assignment: CDR1 SNHLY and CDR2 FYNNEI. Filled out from reference TRBV2 and TRBJ1-5, the complete variable domain reads EPEVTQTPSHQVTQMGQEVILRCVPISNHLYFYWYRQILGQKVEFLVSFYNNEISEKSEIFDDQFSVERPDGSNFTLKIRSTKLEDSAMYFCASSRPFSNQPQHFGDGTRLSIL.

This sequence joins TRBV4-2 and TRBJ1-3, with D hard to call. The V gene lost 2 bases and the J gene lost 6 bases, with 11 bases spanning the gap. The germline V gene has CDR1 LGHNA and CDR2 YNFKEQ. The CDR3 is made up of 14 amino acids. The CDR3 loop is CASSQSLLINTIYF. Written as DNA, the CDR3 is TGTGCCAGCAGCCAATCCTTGCTTATAAACACCATATATTTT.

The V gene is TRBV4-2, the J gene TRBJ1-4; TRBD1 might be the D (5 bases). V lost 0 bases and J 0 bases, leaving 8 bases between the germline ends. CDR1 and CDR2 from the germline V gene are LGHNA and YNFKEQ. This CDR3 spans 16 amino acids. CDR3: CASSQDQGATNEKLFF. Written as DNA, the CDR3 is TGTGCCAGCAGCCAAGATCAGGGTGCAACTAATGAAAAACTGTTTTTT.

V and J are TRBV19 and TRBJ2-1, with 12 bases matching TRBD2. The V gene's germline CDR1 is LNHDA and CDR2 SQIVND (reference sequence). The CDR3 is 16 residues long. V gave up 5 bases and J gave up 7 bases; unmatched junction bases: 9. CDR3 residues: CASSPPTSGRGNEQFF. The CDR3 DNA reads as TGTGCCAGTAGTCCCCCGACTAGCGGGAGAGGGAATGAGCAGTTCTTC.

The chain is built from TRBV6-5 and TRBJ2-2, with 9 bases identical to TRBD2. The CDR3 has 13 residues. The V segment lost 8 bases and the J segment 4 bases; nucleotides outside the gene matches: 2. The germline V gene encodes CDR1 MNHEY and CDR2 SVGAGI. CDR3 sequence: CASGGRGTGELFF. For the CDR3, the DNA is TGTGCCAGCGGCGGGAGGGGCACCGGGGAGCTGTTTTTT.

The V and J genes are TRBV28 and TRBJ2-7; 9 bases are a match to TRBD1. The V gene's germline CDR1 is MDHEN and CDR2 SYDVKM. There are 19 residues in the CDR3. The ends lost 4 bases at V and 2 bases at J; junction bases unmatched: 18. CDR3 in amino acids: CASSSPNRKTGGAPYEQYF. DNA for the CDR3: TGTGCCAGCAGTTCCCCCAACCGGAAAACAGGGGGCGCCCCCTACGAGCAGTACTTC.

This chain links TRBV5-6 with TRBJ2-1, with TRBD2 matching over 7 bases. In germline, CDR1 is SGHDT, CDR2 YYEEEE. The CDR3 is made up of 16 amino acids. Trimming cost V 3 bases and J 0 bases; bases outside gene matches: 6. The CDR3 sequence: CASSSDLAASYNEQFF. The CDR3 nucleotides are TGTGCCAGCAGCTCCGACCTAGCGGCCTCCTACAATGAGCAGTTCTTC.

The genes are TRBV7-9 and TRBJ2-2; D not resolved. The V gene's germline CDR1 is SEHNR and CDR2 FQNEAQ (reference sequence). Deletions cut 3 bases from V and 4 bases from J, with 9 bases between. The CDR3 extends over 14 amino acids. CDR3 residues: CASSFPVRTGELFF. CDR3 in DNA: TGTGCCAGCAGCTTCCCTGTCCGCACCGGGGAGCTGTTTTTT. The full variable domain, its missing parts supplied by reference TRBV7-9 and TRBJ2-2, is DTGVSQNPRHKITKRGQNVTFRCDPISEHNRLYWYRQTLGQGPEFLTYFQNEAQLEKSRLLSDRFSAERPKGSFSTLEIQRTEQGDSAMYLCASSFPVRTGELFFGEGSRLTVL.

A word on this clone: The same CDR3 is also encoded by other DNA sequences in this sample. The V gene is TRBV4-1, the J gene TRBJ2-7; 7 bases fit TRBD1. From germline, CDR1 is MGHRA and CDR2 YSYEKL. The junction had 5 bases not matched to a gene; V was cut back by 4 bases and J by 2 bases. The CDR3 is 14 residues long. The CDR3 DNA is TGCGCCAGCAGCCTTGGGACAGTCCCCTACGAGCAGTACTTC. Residues: CASSLGTVPYEQYF.